This record looks at one T cell receptor (beta chain) sequence and its context. Which antigen it targets is not known. The record has no base qualities; no much larger clone is one base away. Receptor libraries were prepared by the immunoSEQ multiplex PCR assay. For the multiplex PCR, a mixture combining 60 forward primers for TCR Vbeta segments and 13 reverse primers for TCR Jbeta segments was used. The CDR3 region of rearranged TCR beta genes was amplified from genomic DNA by a multiplex PCR assay. On the Illumina HiSeq System, the amplified TCR beta libraries were sequenced as 87-base-pair reads. The authors' analysis ran thus. Across the 500 to 750 repertoires, a later analysis counted 75 million to 90 million unique TCR beta chains, around 11 million of which were shared by at least two donors. Raw reads were error-corrected and collapsed into unique sequences by a nearest-neighbor algorithm in which closely related sequences were merged to remove PCR and sequencing errors. To assign V, D and J gene segments, CDR3 sequences were aligned to IMGT reference sequences. For a sequence to be retained, at least a six-nucleotide match to both a V gene segment and a J gene segment was required. A rearrangement counted as productive if the CDR3 had no stop codons and remained in frame with V and J, and every other rearrangement counted as non-productive. Following IMGT convention, CDR3 was defined as the stretch from the second conserved V-encoded cysteine to the conserved J-encoded phenylalanine. The earlier analysis of 450 to 750 of the donors excluded any sequence lacking an unambiguous match to a single V gene segment. In an earlier analysis of 587 of the donors, a V segment was called functional when productive rearrangements were above 56.7%, and segregating when the standard deviation between donors exceeded 5%. A statistical classification framework was built for diagnosing cytomegalovirus status from the catalog of TCR beta chain sequences. In a later analysis, TCR nucleotide sequences were compared against IMGT/GENE-DB human TR gene sequences so that V and J genes could be assigned. The TCRdist pipeline was used in a later analysis to assign CDR3 sequences and most-parsimonious VDJ recombination scenarios. In a later analysis, each TCR beta chain was defined by its CDR3 amino acid sequence together with its V-gene family, and reads without a unique V-gene family were excluded. A later analysis removed roughly 590 highly shared, low-generation-probability nucleotide sequences to deal with suspected cross-contamination and a sequencing artifact. In a later analysis, a clonal expansion index for each public chain was calculated from normalized within-repertoire ranks of inferred template counts. Generation probabilities in a later analysis came from a VDJ recombination model fitted to out-of-frame rearrangements, and those results were checked against IGoR. Hypergeometric tests were used in a later analysis to score TCR-TCR, TCR-HLA and TCR-CMV co-occurrence, with a repertoire-size bias correction applied to the TCR pairs. A later analysis estimated false discovery rates by permuting HLA or CMV assignments 20 times. In a later analysis, co-occurring TCRs were grouped with DBSCAN, and TCRdist sequence similarity was added when clustering was performed within HLA-allele-positive subsets. Repertoires with fewer than 30,000 or more than 120,000 public chains, plus five repertoires with anomalous nucleotide sharing, were excluded from co-occurrence clustering. TCRdb provides this immuneACCESS table in a form limited to in-frame rearrangements. Some clones are lacking; in checked studies, under half of them reflect an unresolved V gene, and why the rest are absent is not known. V and J calls and clone size follow that table, whereas D and trimming were derived from the DNA. Counted in this sample were approximately 250,000 clones; roughly 73% of them appeared once. Of the sample, more than 0.45% falls within the top ten clones.

This specimen belongs to a study of cytomegalovirus exposure and HLA in healthy donors (dated by TCRdb to 2016 to 2017). Background on the whole study: An earlier analysis of 587 of the donors reported approximately 300 Gb of sequence data and roughly 120 million unique TCR beta sequences obtained from about 180 million T cells. All discovery cohort repertoires had been generated on a single sequencing platform. Among a few hundred genotyped donors of the cohort, an average of roughly 240,000 unique TCR beta nucleotide sequences were sequenced per donor, roughly a sixth of them non-productive. Besides the first cohort of about 730 subjects, a separate validation cohort made up of 120 different subjects was used. An early release that covered about 640 HLA-typed donors contained approximately 300 gigabases of sequencing data and around 85 million unique TCR sequences. The aim of the study was to test whether cataloging public T cell receptors could identify signatures of past pathogen exposure. Alongside the repertoire data, information on donor age, sex, ethnicity and CMV serostatus was compiled. HLA typing covered class I and class II loci at four-digit resolution. Four or five DR-DQ haplotypes were treated as single units for association and clustering because of strong linkage in the cohort. A later genetic analysis took genome-wide SNP genotypes for about 55% of the roughly 670 donors and used that subset as a discovery cohort. An earlier analysis of around 640 of the donors used high-throughput TCR beta sequencing to judge whether each TCR beta V gene segment behaved as functional or pseudogenic. Using immunosequencing, the study profiled T cell repertoires from 666 subjects and related those repertoires to cytomegalovirus serostatus. The later analysis used no new phenotypic data to find candidate immune exposures, relying instead on TCR beta sequences and their occurrence across donors. Typing coverage varied by locus: roughly 620-640 donors for A, B, C, DRB1 and DQB1; approximately 560 for DQA1; approximately 570 for DPA1; roughly 450 for DPB1. To study patterns of TCR occurrence, a later analysis re-analyzed previously published TCR beta repertoires from 700 or so donors and added high-resolution HLA genotyping. Among the approximately 420 genotyped donors, around 81% belonged to the genetic ancestry cluster associated with self-reported Caucasian donors. The study combined high-throughput TCR immunosequencing, statistical association of individual TCRs with disease status, and machine learning to predict cytomegalovirus infection status.

On the study overall, not on this receptor specifically: Across donors, most TCR sequences were observed very rarely, whereas some public TCRs were present in many individuals. Sequencing depth was assumed to be roughly uniform across donors in the presence/absence analyses, though that assumption may not hold. A cluster of highly shared sequence variants was judged likely to represent a technical artifact of the sequencing pipeline. In this cohort, only TCR beta chains were sequenced, and detectable features were limited by the absence of alpha or paired-chain data. In a later analysis, most CMV-associated TCR beta chains were found to appear HLA-restricted, with HLA associations seemingly driven largely by CMV exposure. The classifier was reported to diagnose cytomegalovirus status with high specificity and sensitivity in both the original and validation cohorts. Three of the identified cytomegalovirus-associated TCR beta chains were confirmed in vitro to be specific for cytomegalovirus antigens. Specific HLA alleles were associated with roughly 17,000 TCR beta sequences at a false discovery rate of 0.05 in a later analysis. A further reported finding was that TCR beta sequences accurately predicted the HLA-A and HLA-B alleles for most subjects in the first cohort. According to a later genetic analysis, donors in an Asian-associated ancestry cluster had fewer N-insertions in productive TCRs than the roughly 670-donor mean. Some IMGT-functional V segments, including TRBV6-2 and TRBV6-3, could not be told apart with the 87-base-pair reads, so those segments were excluded. A total of about 180 TCR beta chains were listed by the study as associated with cytomegalovirus. The earlier analysis of approximately 540 of the donors excluded over 15 rarely observed V segments, including chromosome 9 orphons, because counts were too low. According to a later analysis, TCR association rates differed among HLA loci, with DRB1 alleles showing the most associated TCRs and HLA-C alleles showing the fewest. According to the authors, the approach could potentially be generalized to other disease states and immunological phenotypes. An association between a missense DCLRE1C variant and V-gene and J-gene trimming of TCR beta chains was found in a later genetic analysis and replicated in an independent cohort. Linkage disequilibrium might explain the correlated functional status among segregating V segments, but an unknown experimental factor could not be excluded. In a later analysis, HLA-associated TCR beta chains showed more clonal expansion and lower generation probabilities than non-associated chains that were equally common. A later analysis reported that several top co-occurrence clusters appeared linked to parvovirus B19, influenza, CMV and Epstein-Barr virus. Immune exposure information for the cohort was limited to CMV serostatus. In an earlier analysis of over 550 of the donors, most TCR beta V segments were observed in productive rearrangements about 87% or about 30% of the time, broadly matching IMGT annotations. Because HLA typing was missing for some donors at each locus, association tests included only the typed subset. Assigning TCR associations to individual alleles was difficult when HLA alleles, especially DR and DQ, strongly co-occurred.

V drops 6 bases and J drops 1 base, leaving 6 bases in between. CDR1 and CDR2, per the germline V gene (reference sequence), are DFQATT and SNEGSKA. The CDR3 spans 11 residues, from the cysteine through the phenylalanine. Kept here is only the CDR3 DNA, which spans 33 bases and is read in frame from base 1. The cohort was made up of hundreds of healthy bone marrow donors. Cohort members were all nominally healthy when sampled, although unrecorded immune exposures were likely present. The donor was CMV seronegative and was included in the group of a few hundred seronegative cohort members. A peripheral blood sample was collected from each donor, and TCR beta sequencing was performed on peripheral blood mononuclear cells. Genomic DNA extraction from the blood cell samples was performed with the Qiagen DNeasy Blood Extraction Kit.

Sequences were obtained from PBMCs. The origin of this receptor is a boy between 5 and 17 years old in good health and CMV-seronegative. The chain was built from TRBV20-1 and TRBJ1-1; no D gene can be assigned with confidence. The CDR3 here reads CSAEGNTEAFF. The DNA sequence reads TGCAGTGCCGAGGGGAACACTGAAGCTTTCTTT.